This T cell receptor beta chain was identified in a study of blood T cells in healthy people across ages. Next came a second PCR, run for about 7 to 12 cycles, which used a sample-barcoded 5' primer along with a J-beta primer mix. TCRdb reprocessed the 5' RACE reads with MiXCR, giving one entry per CDR3 protein. This sample has around 700,000 distinct CDR3 sequences, with roughly 25% found just once. This CDR3 region has 15 residues. V lost 5 bases and J lost 3; bases outside the gene matches: 5. CDR1 MDHEN and CDR2 SYDVKM come from the germline V gene. This clonotype appeared a few times. The data also belong to a second study, concerning T cells of mothers and their children.

The sequencing input was blood. The TCR sequence derives from a boy between 5 and 17 years old in good health. The J gene is TRBJ2-1, the V gene TRBV28, with 9 bases aligning to TRBD2. The CDR3 protein is CASSPPTSGYNEQFF. For the CDR3, the DNA is TGTGCCAGCAGTCCCCCGACTAGCGGCTACAATGAGCAGTTCTTC.